One sample yielded the 8 T cell receptor beta chains listed below, sequenced in a study of blood T cell repertoires in COVID-19. Profiling relied on immunoSEQ multiplex PCR, and the TCRdb table lists in-frame clones only, not all of them. The sample lists over 60,000 clones; 85% to 90% were seen once. Sequencing used peripheral blood. These TCRs come from a middle-aged man with acute or convalescent COVID-19.

This sequence joins TRBV27 and TRBJ2-1; TRBD1 is a possible D gene (6 bases). The germline gives CDR1 MNHEY, CDR2 SMNVEV (reference sequence). V was clipped by 2 bases and J by 3 bases, with 11 bases between them. This CDR3 comprises 15 residues. In DNA, the CDR3 is TGTGCCAGCAGTTTAAGGACAGACTACTACAATGAGCAGTTCTTC. As protein: CASSLRTDYYNEQFF.

This chain uses TRBV4-3 with TRBJ2-2; D is possibly TRBD1 (7 bases). The CDR3 runs 16 residues. CDR1 and CDR2 from the germline V gene are LGHNA and YSLEER. The V gene lost 3 bases and the J gene lost 5 bases, with 16 bases spanning the gap. Here the CDR3 reads CASSQQGQGGTGELFF. The CDR3 nucleotides read TGCGCCAGCAGCCAGCAGGGCCAGGGGGGAACCGGGGAGCTGTTTTTT.

The chain combines TRBV28 with TRBJ1-6; no reliable D call. The CDR3 covers 14 residues. The V and J ends lost 2 bases and 8 bases respectively, with 10 bases between them. Germline V gene lookup returns CDR1 MDHEN and CDR2 SYDVKM. The DNA for the CDR3 is TGTGCCAGCAGTTTACTGTCCTCCGATTCACCCCTCCACTTT. Translated: CASSLLSSDSPLHF.

This chain links TRBV7-9 with TRBJ2-1; TRBD2 agrees at 10 bases. Per germline, CDR1 SEHNR and CDR2 FQNEAQ (reference sequence). The CDR3 is made up of 15 amino acids. V trimming: 4 bases; J trimming: 7 bases; junction bases outside the gene matches: 7. The CDR3 here is CASSYLAGAPNEQFF. DNA for the CDR3: TGTGCCAGCAGCTACCTAGCGGGAGCCCCGAATGAGCAGTTCTTC.

This clone was seen only once. The V and J genes are TRBV5-6 and TRBJ2-6; 7 bases align to TRBD1. Germline V gene data show CDR1 as SGHDT and CDR2 as YYEEEE. There are 16 residues in the CDR3. V lost 4 bases, J lost 0 bases, and 4 bases stayed unmatched. The chain's CDR3 is CASSPGQHSGANVLTF. The CDR3 region has the DNA TGTGCCAGCAGCCCGGGACAGCACTCTGGGGCCAACGTCCTGACTTTC.

The chain recombines TRBV4-3 with TRBJ1-2; 10 nucleotides align to TRBD1. CDR3 size: 16 residues. CDR1 and CDR2 (germline): LGHNA, YSLEER. With 0 bases clipped from V and 5 bases from J, the junction kept 6 bases outside the gene matches. As DNA, the CDR3 is TGCGCCAGCAGCCAAGATTGGACAGGGGGTATTTATGGCTACACCTTC. It yields the protein CASSQDWTGGIYGYTF.

V gene TRBV6-4 combines with J gene TRBJ2-3, with TRBD2 matching 7 bases. The CDR3 has 13 residues. The germline V gene encodes CDR1 MRHNA and CDR2 SNTAGT. After removal of 3 bases from V and 6 bases from J, the junction contained 3 bases not matched to a gene. In DNA, the CDR3 is TGTGCCAGCAGTGAATCACTAGCGGATACGCAGTATTTT. This sequence encodes CASSESLADTQYF.

The chain combines TRBV6-1 with TRBJ1-1; 9 bases align to TRBD1. V shed 3 bases, J shed 8 bases, and the junction held 10 bases outside the gene matches. Germline V gene lookup returns CDR1 MNHNS and CDR2 SASEGT. The CDR3 extends over 15 amino acids. The CDR3 loop is CASSDPGQGTAEAFF. CDR3 coding DNA: TGTGCCAGCAGTGACCCCGGACAGGGGACGGCAGAAGCTTTCTTT.